The rows below give T cell receptor beta chains drawn from one sample of a study of early T cells in non-severe SARS-CoV-2 infection. TCRdb independently ran MiXCR on the 5' RACE reads; one entry per CDR3 protein. The sample lists under 85,000 distinct CDR3 sequences; more than 10% were seen once. Material: whole blood, obtained at baseline. These receptors were taken from an adult who was a healthcare worker with PCR-confirmed SARS-CoV-2 infection or an uninfected control (not recorded which). The donor label of this sample is uncertain. The CDR3 runs from the conserved cysteine through the conserved F or W. The D gene is left open where the match is weak. Only some rows state a clone size, as once, few, many or a class for expanded clones.

V,D,J,size,CDR3,DNA
TRBV6-1,TRBD2,TRBJ2-5,many,CASSPAGGLEETQYF,TGTGCCAGCTCCCCAGCGGGAGGGCTGGAAGAGACCCAGTACTTC
TRBV7-2,NA,TRBJ2-3,few,CASSLENTDTQYF,TGTGCCAGCAGCTTAGAAAACACAGATACGCAGTATTTT
TRBV2,TRBD2,TRBJ2-1,few,CASSAGLAYNEQFF,TGTGCCAGCAGTGCAGGACTAGCTTACAATGAGCAGTTCTTC
TRBV9,TRBD1,TRBJ2-3,NA,CASIPGTGGEWTDTQYF,TGTGCCAGCATCCCCGGGACAGGGGGCGAATGGACAGATACGCAGTATTTT
TRBV12-5,NA,TRBJ2-1,NA,CASGASQRYNEQFF,TGTGCTAGTGGCGCCTCACAAAGGTACAATGAGCAGTTCTTC
TRBV4-2,NA,TRBJ2-5,few,CASSHTSSEQDLETQYF,TGTGCCAGCAGCCATACTTCTTCGGAGCAGGACTTAGAGACCCAGTACTTC
TRBV20-1,NA,TRBJ2-3,few,CSVPLPSTDTQYF,TGCAGTGTCCCCCTACCGAGCACAGATACGCAGTATTTT
TRBV2,NA,TRBJ2-1,few,CASSEEATEYNEQFF,TGTGCCAGCAGTGAAGAAGCGACAGAGTACAATGAGCAGTTCTTC
TRBV18,NA,TRBJ2-3,many,CASSNTDTQYF,TGTGCCAGCAGCAACACAGATACGCAGTATTTT
TRBV24-1,NA,TRBJ2-1,NA,CATSEGLNEQFF,TGTGCCACCAGCGAGGGGCTGAATGAGCAGTTCTTC